This T cell receptor (beta chain) appears in the sequencing data of a study of blood T cell repertoires in COVID-19. About the research overall: There were acute and convalescent COVID-19 samples, and they came from the United States, Italy and Spain.

In the source study's methods: From reference gene primer amplification, estimates of nucleated cell counts were derived. Sequenced by immunoSEQ multiplex PCR; TCRdb stores in-frame clones only, minus some. Clonal size and the V and J genes are those of that table, whereas D and trimming came from the DNA. The sample shows roughly 280,000 clones, about nine tenths of them seen only once. The germline V and J ends were trimmed by 4 bases and 2 bases, with 12 bases remaining between them. CDR3 length: 16 amino acids. Germline lookup yields CDR1 SGHTA and CDR2 FQGNSA. Sequencing was carried out using peripheral blood. This receptor was obtained from a man aged 45-60 years with acute or convalescent COVID-19. The chain is built from TRBV7-2 and TRBJ1-6, with D unresolved. The CDR3 DNA is TGTGCCAGCAGCTCTAGGCCCACGGCCTATAATTCACCCCTCCACTTT. It yields the protein CASSSRPTAYNSPLHF.